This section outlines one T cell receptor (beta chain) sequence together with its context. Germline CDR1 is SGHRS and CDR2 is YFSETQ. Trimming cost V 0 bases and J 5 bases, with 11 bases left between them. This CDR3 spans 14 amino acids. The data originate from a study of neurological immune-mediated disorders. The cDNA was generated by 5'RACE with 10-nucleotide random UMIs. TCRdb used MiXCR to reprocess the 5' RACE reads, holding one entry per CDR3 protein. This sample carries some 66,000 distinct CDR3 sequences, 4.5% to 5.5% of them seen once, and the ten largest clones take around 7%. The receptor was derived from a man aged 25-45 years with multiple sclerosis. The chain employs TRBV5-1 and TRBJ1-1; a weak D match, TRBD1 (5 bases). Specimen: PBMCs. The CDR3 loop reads CASSLGGAGTEAFF. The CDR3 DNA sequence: TGCGCCAGCAGCTTGGGCGGGGCAGGGACTGAAGCTTTCTTT. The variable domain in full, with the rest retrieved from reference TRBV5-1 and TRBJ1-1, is KAGVTQTPRYLIKTRGQQVTLSCSPISGHRSVSWYQQTPGQGLQFLFEYFSETQRNKGNFPGRFSGRQFSNSRSEMNVSTLELGDSALYLCASSLGGAGTEAFFGQGTRLTVV.